The text below deals with one T cell receptor (beta chain). The assay was immunoSEQ multiplex PCR, and TCRdb's table has in-frame clones only and misses some. The sample lists 30,000 to 40,000 clones, around 97% occurring once. The V end lost 3 bases, the J end lost 2 bases, and 7 bases lay between the germline ends. From germline, CDR1 is MDHEN and CDR2 SYDVKM. The CDR3 loop spans 13 amino acids. This specimen comes from a study of T cells in tuberculosis. Source material: PBMCs. The chain couples TRBV28 to TRBJ1-2, with unresolved D. This sequence was found in a donor aged 10-30 years with latent tuberculosis or without tuberculosis infection. The CDR3 DNA follows: TGTGCCAGCAGTTTTGGCCTCAACTATGGCTACACCTTC. This codes for CASSFGLNYGYTF.